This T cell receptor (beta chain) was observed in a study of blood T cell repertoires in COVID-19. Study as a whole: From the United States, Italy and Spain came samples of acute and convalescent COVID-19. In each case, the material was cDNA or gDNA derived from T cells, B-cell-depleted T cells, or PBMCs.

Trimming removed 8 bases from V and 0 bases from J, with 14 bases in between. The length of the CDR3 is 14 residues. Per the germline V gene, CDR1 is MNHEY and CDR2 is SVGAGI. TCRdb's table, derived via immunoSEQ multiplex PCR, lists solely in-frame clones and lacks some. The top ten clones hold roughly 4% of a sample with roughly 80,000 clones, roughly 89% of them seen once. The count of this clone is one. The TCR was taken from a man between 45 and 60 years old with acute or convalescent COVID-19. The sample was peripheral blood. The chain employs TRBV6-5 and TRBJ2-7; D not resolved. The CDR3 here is CASPTARVSYEQYF. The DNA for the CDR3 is TGTGCCAGCCCTACGGCTCGGGTCTCCTACGAGCAGTACTTC.